This T cell receptor beta chain was captured by sequencing in a study of CD8+ T cells in alopecia areata (dated 2018 in TCRdb). As for the study more broadly: The treated patients, all with moderate-to-severe alopecia areata, were enrolled in an open-label pilot trial of oral tofacitinib given at 5 to 10 mg twice daily. The RNA source kit depended on sample type: the PAXgene miRNA kit for fixed scalp, the miRNeasy kit for PBMCs, and the RNeasy kit for mouse skin. Clonality in the scalp was compared among normal scalp (n=4), patchy alopecia areata scalp (n=8), and alopecia totalis/universalis scalp (n=8). TCRbeta CDR3 regions were amplified by immunoSEQ multiplex PCR using 35 Vbeta forward and 13 Jbeta reverse primers. Biopsies were taken from tofacitinib-treated patients at baseline and at 4 and 24 weeks of treatment, and a later scalp biopsy was taken in several of the tofacitinib-treated patients. High-throughput TCRbeta sequencing was used to examine T cell clonal expansion in alopecia areata in both the C3H/HeJ mouse model and human patients. Tofacitinib was administered for 6 to 18 months, and 6 months of follow-up off drug were then conducted to assess delayed response and recurrence. In humans, TCRbeta sequencing was performed on scalp tissue and on sorted CD4+ and CD8+ peripheral blood T cells from healthy controls and from patients with patchy or totalis/universalis alopecia areata. General findings and caveats noted by the study authors: Shared TCR sequences between patients were less evident than in mice, which may be partly attributable to HLA diversity in the patient population. Unlike mouse skin, where gammadelta T cells dominate, normal human skin contains resident alphabeta T cells that get sequenced too, which complicates analysis of the scalp TCR repertoire. Compared with normal scalp, lesional scalp, particularly in alopecia totalis/universalis, had higher clonality and more expanded CD8+ clones, which suggests antigenic drive.

Library preparation was by the immunoSEQ multiplex PCR assay. For TCR sequencing, RNA was extracted from every sample and reverse transcribed into cDNA to serve as template. First-strand cDNA was synthesized with SuperScript III using a 2:1 mix of oligo-dT and random hexamers. A synthetic immune receptor repertoire was used to measure amplification bias, and any remaining bias was corrected computationally. As for the original processing: Raw reads were preprocessed to remove errors, and CDR3 was defined by IMGT conventions from the conserved cysteine to phenylalanine. Clonality was computed by normalizing Shannon entropy by log2 of the number of productive unique TCRs and subtracting the result from 1. Whether each scalp clone was CD4 or CD8 was inferred by checking scalp TCRbeta sequences against the CD4 and CD8 repertoires from sorted blood. Entries here come from immuneACCESS through TCRdb and include only in-frame sequences with V and J called. Some clones fail to appear in such tables; in the studies checked, an unresolved V gene covers under half of the shortfall, and the cause of the remainder is unknown. The D gene and trimming were derived from the DNA, and the V and J assignments and clone size from that table. The table for this sample lists 150,000 or so clones; 67% of them were counted only once. The ten largest make up more than 9.5% of the sample.

Its CDR3 holds 13 amino acids, cysteine through phenylalanine. The retained sequence is limited to the CDR3, 39 bases, with the frame set at the first base. V loses 5 bases of germline sequence and J loses 4 bases, and the interval between the two ends is 11 bases. The germline V gene (reference sequence) specifies SEHNR as CDR1 and FQNEAQ as CDR2. A word on this clone: This receptor's antigen is unknown. Base qualities were left out, and no much larger clone turns up one base away.

Interpreted using the paper, the time point label stands for: baseline before oral tofacitinib. Lesional scalp punch biopsies and peripheral blood were collected from alopecia areata patients. After PBMCs were isolated by density centrifugation and stained for CD3, CD4 and CD8, a FACSAria was used to sort CD4+ and CD8+ T cells. The sequence links TRBV7-9 to TRBJ1-2, with the D gene call left open. This receptor was taken from a human donor with alopecia areata. The sequencing used CD8+ T cells sorted from blood, collected at week 0. The DNA sequence is TGTGCCAGCAGCGGGCCTGACCCCTATGGCTACACCTTC. Its protein reads: CASSGPDPYGYTF. The entire variable domain, with the stretches around the CDR3 drawn from the reference TRBV7-9 and TRBJ1-2 proteins, is DTGVSQNPRHKITKRGQNVTFRCDPISEHNRLYWYRQTLGQGPEFLTYFQNEAQLEKSRLLSDRFSAERPKGSFSTLEIQRTEQGDSAMYLCASSGPDPYGYTFGSGTRLTVV.